The 6 T cell receptor beta chains below come from one sample, sequenced in a study of blood T cell repertoires in COVID-19. Sequencing used immunoSEQ multiplex PCR; TCRdb keeps in-frame clones, though not all of them. The sample shows fewer than 250,000 clones, about 88% of them seen only once. The sequenced sample was peripheral blood. Source of these receptors: a man aged 40-49 years with acute or convalescent COVID-19.

V gene TRBV7-2 combines with J gene TRBJ2-3, with D tentatively TRBD1 (5 bases). The CDR3 has 14 residues. V lost 5 bases and J lost 5, with 14 bases in between. Germline lookup yields CDR1 SGHTA and CDR2 FQGNSA. The CDR3 sequence: CASSPGWAQDTQYF. The CDR3 DNA reads TGTGCCAGCAGCCCAGGGTGGGCGCAAGATACGCAGTATTTT.

This chain links TRBV9 with TRBJ2-7, with 9 bases that match TRBD1. V lost 2 bases and J lost 5; bases outside the gene matches: 11. Germline V CDR1 and CDR2: SGDLS, YYNGEE. This CDR3 contains 16 residues. The chain's CDR3 is CASSVAQGAIFDEQYF. In DNA, the CDR3 is TGTGCCAGCAGCGTGGCACAGGGGGCAATTTTCGACGAGCAGTACTTC.

This sequence joins TRBV10-1 and TRBJ1-1, with D maybe TRBD1 (5 bases). The length of the CDR3 is 15 residues. From germline, CDR1 is WNHNN and CDR2 SYGVQD (reference sequence). Trimming stripped 1 base from V and 4 bases from J, with 13 bases between. This CDR3 is CASSEFLGEGTEAFF. CDR3 DNA sequence: TGCGCCAGCAGTGAGTTTTTGGGGGAGGGCACTGAAGCTTTCTTT.

The V gene is TRBV29-1, the J gene TRBJ2-1, with 12 bases fitting TRBD2. The CDR3 loop spans 14 amino acids. Trimming took 5 bases from V and 9 from J; bases not matched to a gene: 8. Germline loops: CDR1 SQVTM, CDR2 ANQGSEA. This CDR3 is CSVTPSGRAVEQFF. The CDR3 DNA sequence: TGCAGCGTTACTCCTAGCGGGAGGGCGGTTGAGCAGTTCTTC.

This chain links TRBV15 with TRBJ1-3; D uncertain. V was clipped by 1 base and J by 0 bases, with 7 bases between them. The CDR3 contains 15 residues. Looked up from germline, CDR1 is LNHNV and CDR2 is YYDKDF (reference sequence). CDR3 in amino acids: CATSRGGSSGNTIYF. Written as DNA, the CDR3 is TGTGCCACCAGCAGAGGAGGGAGCTCTGGAAACACCATATATTTT.

This rearrangement joins TRBV4-1 to TRBJ1-1; 10 bases are shared with TRBD1. CDR1 and CDR2 from the germline V gene are MGHRA and YSYEKL. The CDR3 runs to 17 residues. The V segment lost 3 bases and the J segment 3 bases; nucleotides outside the gene matches: 10. The CDR3 DNA reads TGCGCCAGCAGCCATGGACAGGGGGACCTTTTGGACACTGAAGCTTTCTTT. Translating gives CASSHGQGDLLDTEAFF.